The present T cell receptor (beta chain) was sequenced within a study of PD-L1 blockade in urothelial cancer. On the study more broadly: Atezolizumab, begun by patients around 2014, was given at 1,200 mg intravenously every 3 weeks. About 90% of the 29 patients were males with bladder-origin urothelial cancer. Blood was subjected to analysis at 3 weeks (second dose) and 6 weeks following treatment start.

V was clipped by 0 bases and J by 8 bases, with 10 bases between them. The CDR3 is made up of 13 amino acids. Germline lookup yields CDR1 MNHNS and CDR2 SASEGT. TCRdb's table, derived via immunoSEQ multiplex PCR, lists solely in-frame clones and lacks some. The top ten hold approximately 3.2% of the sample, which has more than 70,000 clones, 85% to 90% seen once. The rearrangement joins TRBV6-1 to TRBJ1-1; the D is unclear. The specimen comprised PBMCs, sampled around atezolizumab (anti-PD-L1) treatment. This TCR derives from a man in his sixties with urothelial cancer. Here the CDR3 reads CASSEAWSREAFF. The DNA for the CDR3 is TGTGCCAGCAGTGAAGCGTGGTCCAGGGAAGCTTTCTTT.